What follows are 17 T cell receptor beta chains derived from one specimen sequenced in a study. TCRdb re-called the 5' RACE reads through MiXCR, storing one row per CDR3 protein. The data hold about 40,000 distinct CDR3 sequences, with approximately 17% observed a single time. Specimen: naive CD4+ T cells sorted from a lymph node. Indicated subset: naive CD4+ T cells, CD4+CD45RA+CD25-. The receptor source for this set is a female donor with breast cancer.

This clonotype was seen a handful of times. The V and J genes are TRBV4-2 and TRBJ2-2; TRBD2 matches 8 bases. Germline-derived CDR1 and CDR2 are LGHNA and YNFKEQ. The J segment lost 3 bases and the V segment lost 3 bases, leaving 9 bases of the junction unmatched. The CDR3 is 17 residues long. The CDR3 DNA is TGTGCCAGCAGCCATCCCCCGGGACTAGTGGACACCGGGGAGCTGTTTTTT. Protein: CASSHPPGLVDTGELFF.

This clonotype appeared a few times. The V and J genes are TRBV5-1 and TRBJ1-2, with D possibly matching TRBD1 (5 bases). CDR3 length: 15 residues. Per the germline V gene, CDR1 is SGHRS and CDR2 is YFSETQ. The V gene lost 5 bases and the J gene lost 5 bases, with 19 bases spanning the gap. CDR3 loop: CASSLRQFMRYGYTF. CDR3 bases: TGCGCCAGCAGTCTCAGACAGTTTATGCGATATGGCTACACCTTC.

This clonotype was counted many times. The rearrangement links TRBV12-3 or TRBV12-4 to TRBJ2-1, with 9 nucleotides matching TRBD2. V trimming: 6 bases; J trimming: 4 bases; junction bases outside the gene matches: 7. This CDR3 contains 15 residues. The CDR3 sequence is CASRVAGANYNEQFF. Written as DNA, the CDR3 is TGTGCCAGCAGGGTAGCGGGGGCTAATTACAATGAGCAGTTCTTC.

Worth noting for this clonotype: One end of the junction fails to match germline, which may point to a read error. V gene TRBV5-6 combines with J gene TRBJ2-1, with unresolved D. The CDR3 is made up of 15 amino acids. Germline assignment: CDR1 SGHDT and CDR2 YYEEEE. The CDR3 loop reads CASSWVFSSYNEQIF. The CDR3 coding sequence is TGTGCCAGCAGCTGGGTCTTCAGCTCCTACAATGAGCAGATCTTC. The full variable domain, in which reference TRBV5-6 and TRBJ2-1 provide the parts outside the CDR3, is DAGVTQSPTHLIKTRGQQVTLRCSPKSGHDTVSWYQQALGQGPQFIFQYYEEEERQRGNFPDRFSGHQFPNYSSELNVNALLLGDSALYLCASSWVFSSYNEQIFGPGTRLTVL.

In this sample, this clonotype turned up once. This may stem from a read error, because a much larger clone lies one nucleotide away. The conserved closing phenylalanine or tryptophan is absent in this CDR3, likely reflecting a read error. The chain carries TRBV9 and TRBJ1-1, with D hard to call. V was trimmed by 2 bases and J by 3 bases, leaving 8 bases between them. The CDR3 covers 13 residues. From germline, CDR1 is SGDLS and CDR2 YYNGEE. The CDR3 loop reads CASSVERYTEAFL. The DNA of the CDR3 is TGTGCCAGCAGCGTGGAGCGGTACACTGAAGCTTTCCTT.

The V gene is TRBV5-1, the J gene TRBJ1-1, with D unclear. Germline loops: CDR1 SGHRS, CDR2 YFSETQ. The CDR3 runs to 14 residues. V gave up 0 bases and J gave up 10 bases, with 16 bases separating them. In DNA, the CDR3 is TGCGCCAGCAGCTTGGGGGGAAAACTAAACGGAGCTTTCTTT. It yields the protein CASSLGGKLNGAFF.

This chain links TRBV18 with TRBJ2-5; no firm D call. Germline V gene data show CDR1 as KGHSH and CDR2 as LQKENI. There are 14 residues in the CDR3. V lost 2 bases, J lost 5 bases, and 12 bases lay in between. The CDR3 bases are TGTGCCAGCTCACCAAACGATCGTGGGGAGACCCAGTACTTC. Its translation: CASSPNDRGETQYF.

This clonotype was seen only a few times. The chain combines TRBV5-1 with TRBJ2-5; D may be TRBD2 (6 bases). Germline assignment: CDR1 SGHRS and CDR2 YFSETQ. This CDR3 has 14 amino acids. The V gene lost 4 bases and the J gene lost 4 bases, with 14 bases spanning the gap. The CDR3 DNA follows: TGCGCCAGCAGCCCCCTGGGAGGTCTAGAGACCCAGTACTTC. The encoded protein is CASSPLGGLETQYF.

The chain has TRBV2 and TRBJ1-5; TRBD1 aligns across 7 bases. Germline loops: CDR1 SNHLY, CDR2 FYNNEI. This CDR3 comprises 15 residues. V dropped 2 bases and J dropped 6; count of bases not matched to a gene: 7. Here the CDR3 DNA reads TGTGCCAGCAGTGAAAAATCCCGACAGGGTCAGCCCCAGCATTTT. Translating gives CASSEKSRQGQPQHF. The whole variable domain, filled in from reference TRBV2 and TRBJ1-5, reads EPEVTQTPSHQVTQMGQEVILRCVPISNHLYFYWYRQILGQKVEFLVSFYNNEISEKSEIFDDQFSVERPDGSNFTLKIRSTKLEDSAMYFCASSEKSRQGQPQHFGDGTRLSIL.

This clonotype was observed a handful of times. The rearrangement links TRBV19 to TRBJ1-1; D call uncertain. Looked up from germline, CDR1 is LNHDA and CDR2 is SQIVND (reference sequence). V was clipped by 4 bases and J by 4 bases, with 13 bases between them. This CDR3 has 14 residues. The CDR3 bases are TGTGCCAGTAGTAGGACGGGCTCGGGCACTGAAGCTTTCTTT. Protein: CASSRTGSGTEAFF.

In this sample, this clonotype turned up once. The junction departs from germline at one end; a sequencing error may be responsible. The chain joins TRBV7-9 to TRBJ2-3; possible D gene TRBD2, 5 bases. From germline, CDR1 is SEHNR and CDR2 FQNEAQ (reference sequence). This CDR3 is 15 amino acids long. The chain's CDR3 is CASSVATVSTDTQYF. The CDR3 nucleotides are TGTGCCAGCAGCGTAGCGACGGTGAGCACAGATACGCAGTATTTT.

J is TRBJ1-2 and V is TRBV5-4; D ambiguous. Deletions cut 5 bases from V and 8 bases from J, with 16 bases between. The length of the CDR3 is 13 residues. The germline gives CDR1 SGHNT, CDR2 YYREEE (reference sequence). This chain's CDR3 is CASRPGQNHGYTF. The CDR3 bases are TGTGCCAGCAGGCCCGGGCAGAACCACGGCTACACCTTC.

As regards this clonotype: No conserved phenylalanine or tryptophan is present at the end of the CDR3, so a read error is the likely explanation. The DNA of the CDR3 is TGTGCCATCAGTGATGGTCCAGGGAGGGGCGGCTACACCTTA. This codes for CAISDGPGRGGYTL. The chain combines TRBV10-3 with TRBJ1-2; the D gene is possibly TRBD1 (5 bases). This CDR3 spans 14 amino acids. From germline, CDR1 is ENHRY and CDR2 SYGVKD. Trimming stripped 3 bases from V and 8 bases from J, with 16 bases between.

Only a few counts were recorded for this clonotype. The chain joins TRBV7-2 to TRBJ2-1, with a tentative D call TRBD2 (7 bases). Germline V CDR1 and CDR2: SGHTA, FQGNSA. V lost 4 bases, J lost 5 bases, and 15 bases lay in between. The CDR3 has 15 amino acids. CDR3 amino acids: CASSYVGGLNNEQFF. The DNA of the CDR3 is TGTGCCAGCAGCTATGTCGGGGGGCTGAACAATGAGCAGTTCTTC.

This clonotype is medium-sized. The chain combines TRBV5-6 with TRBJ2-7, with D tentatively TRBD1 (6 bases). The CDR3 spans 14 residues. Germline assignment: CDR1 SGHDT and CDR2 YYEEEE. The V gene lost 2 bases and the J gene lost 2 bases, with 11 bases spanning the gap. CDR3 residues: CASSFRGRTYEQYF. The DNA for the CDR3 is TGTGCCAGCAGCTTCAGGGGCAGGACCTACGAGCAGTACTTC.

In regard to this clonotype: One end of the junction is discordant with germline, which a read error may explain. The J gene is TRBJ1-3, the V gene TRBV5-1; 10 bases match TRBD1. Germline values: CDR1 SGHRS, CDR2 YFSETQ. The CDR3 spans 13 residues. CDR3 region: CASSLSPGQGMDF. The CDR3 DNA reads TGCGCCAGCAGCTTGTCCCCGGGACAGGGGATGGATTTT.

The chain uses TRBV5-1 and TRBJ2-7; a weak D match, TRBD1 (6 bases). Trimming left V 0 bases short and J 2 bases short, with 15 bases between. There are 16 residues in the CDR3. CDR1 and CDR2 (germline): SGHRS, YFSETQ. In DNA form, the CDR3 reads TGCGCCAGCAGCTTGGACCCTAACAGGGACGCCTACGAGCAGTACTTC. Protein sequence: CASSLDPNRDAYEQYF.